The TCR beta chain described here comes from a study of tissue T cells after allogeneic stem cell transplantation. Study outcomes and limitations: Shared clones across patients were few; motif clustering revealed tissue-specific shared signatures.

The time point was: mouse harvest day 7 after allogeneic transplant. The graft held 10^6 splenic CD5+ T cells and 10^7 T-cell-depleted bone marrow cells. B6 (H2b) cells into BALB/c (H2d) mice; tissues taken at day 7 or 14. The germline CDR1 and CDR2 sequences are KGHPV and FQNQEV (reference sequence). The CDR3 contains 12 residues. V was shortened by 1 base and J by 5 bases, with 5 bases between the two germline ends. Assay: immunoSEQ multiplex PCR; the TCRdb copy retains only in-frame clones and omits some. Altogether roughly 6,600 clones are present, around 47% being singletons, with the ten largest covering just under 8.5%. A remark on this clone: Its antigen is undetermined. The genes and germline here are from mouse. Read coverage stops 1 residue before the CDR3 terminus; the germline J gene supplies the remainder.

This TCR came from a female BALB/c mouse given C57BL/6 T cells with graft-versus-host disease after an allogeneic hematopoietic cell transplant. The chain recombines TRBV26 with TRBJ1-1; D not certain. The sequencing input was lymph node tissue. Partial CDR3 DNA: TGTGCCAGCAGTCTGTACCAGACAGAAGTCTTC. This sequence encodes CASSLYQTEVF. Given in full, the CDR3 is CASSLYQTEVFF.